Each of the 9 T cell receptor beta chains below was sequenced from the same sample in a study of T cell responses to AZD1222 COVID-19 vaccine. Generated by immunoSEQ multiplex PCR, the TCRdb table keeps only in-frame clones and is missing some. The sample contains some 130,000 clones, approximately 90% of which appear only once. The sample in question was peripheral blood, obtained on day 0 of AZD1222 vaccination. The receptors stem from an adult in good health.

The rearrangement links TRBV27 to TRBJ2-7; possible D gene TRBD1, 6 bases. Deletions cut 6 bases from V and 0 bases from J, with 15 bases between. The CDR3 sequence is 15 residues long. The germline V gene encodes CDR1 MNHEY and CDR2 SMNVEV (reference sequence). CDR3 DNA: TGTGCCAGCAGCCTGATGGACAGTACCTCCTACGAGCAGTACTTC. Its translation is CASSLMDSTSYEQYF.

The V and J genes are TRBV29-1 and TRBJ1-4; D unclear. The germline V gene has CDR1 SQVTM and CDR2 ANQGSEA. Deletions cut 7 bases from V and 8 bases from J, with 14 bases between. The CDR3 sequence is 12 residues long. The CDR3 protein is CSALDRGEKLFF. In nucleotides, the CDR3 is TGCAGCGCTTTAGACCGGGGAGAAAAACTGTTTTTT.

The rearrangement links TRBV7-9 to TRBJ2-5; weak D call: TRBD1 (6 bases). CDR3 length equals 14 residues. Germline V CDR1 and CDR2: SEHNR, FQNEAQ (reference sequence). Trimming removed 4 bases from V and 3 bases from J, with 12 bases in between. For the CDR3, the DNA is TGTGCCAGCAGCTCAACAGGGAAAAAAGAGACCCAGTACTTC. Encoded protein: CASSSTGKKETQYF. Looking up the rest from reference TRBV7-9 and TRBJ2-5 gives the full variable domain: DTGVSQNPRHKITKRGQNVTFRCDPISEHNRLYWYRQTLGQGPEFLTYFQNEAQLEKSRLLSDRFSAERPKGSFSTLEIQRTEQGDSAMYLCASSSTGKKETQYFGPGTRLLVL.

The chain joins TRBV29-1 to TRBJ2-7, with unresolved D. The CDR3 runs 11 residues. Germline loops: CDR1 SQVTM, CDR2 ANQGSEA. V gave up 6 bases and J gave up 4 bases, with 10 bases separating them. The CDR3 spells CSVLQLYEQYF. CDR3 DNA sequence: TGCAGCGTATTACAGCTTTACGAGCAGTACTTC.

This chain uses TRBV5-1 with TRBJ2-2; D gene uncertain. From germline, CDR1 is SGHRS and CDR2 YFSETQ. Trimming stripped 1 base from V and 1 base from J, with 8 bases between. This CDR3 has 15 residues. CDR3 protein: CASSLIAENTGELFF. The CDR3 nucleotides are TGCGCCAGCAGCTTGATAGCAGAGAACACCGGGGAGCTGTTTTTT.

V usage is TRBV5-1 and J usage is TRBJ2-7; D might be TRBD1 (5 bases). From germline, CDR1 is SGHRS and CDR2 YFSETQ. The CDR3 runs to 14 residues. V was shortened by 2 bases and J by 1 base, with 10 bases between the two germline ends. CDR3 nucleotide sequence: TGCGCCAGCAGCTTATCAACAGGTTCCTACGAGCAGTACTTC. Translation gives CASSLSTGSYEQYF. Using reference TRBV5-1 and TRBJ2-7 for the parts outside the CDR3, the full variable domain is KAGVTQTPRYLIKTRGQQVTLSCSPISGHRSVSWYQQTPGQGLQFLFEYFSETQRNKGNFPGRFSGRQFSNSRSEMNVSTLELGDSALYLCASSLSTGSYEQYFGPGTRLTVT.

As regards this clone: The junction differs from germline at one of its ends, possibly a read error. The chain uses TRBV6-1 and TRBJ2-1; tentatively, D is TRBD1 (5 bases). Germline CDR1 is MNHNS and CDR2 is SASEGT. The CDR3 runs to 11 residues. CDR3 sequence reads: CASSDPGKQVF. Here the CDR3 DNA reads TGTGCCAGCAGTGACCCAGGAAAACAGGTCTTC.

The CDR3 nucleotides read TGTGCCAGCAGTACGACAGGGGTTAATCAGCCCCAGCATTTT. The encoded protein is CASSTTGVNQPQHF. The V gene is TRBV6-5, the J gene TRBJ1-5; 8 nucleotides line up with TRBD1. Germline V gene data show CDR1 as MNHEY and CDR2 as SVGAGI. This CDR3 region has 14 residues. V gave up 5 bases and J gave up 4 bases; unmatched junction bases: 4.

This rearrangement joins TRBV9 to TRBJ1-2; D may be TRBD1 (6 bases). V was shortened by 4 bases and J by 6 bases, with 19 bases between the two germline ends. From germline, CDR1 is SGDLS and CDR2 YYNGEE. The CDR3 consists of 15 residues. CDR3 loop: CASSRQQGGRDGYTF. The DNA for the CDR3 is TGTGCCAGCAGCAGACAACAGGGAGGGAGGGATGGCTACACCTTC.